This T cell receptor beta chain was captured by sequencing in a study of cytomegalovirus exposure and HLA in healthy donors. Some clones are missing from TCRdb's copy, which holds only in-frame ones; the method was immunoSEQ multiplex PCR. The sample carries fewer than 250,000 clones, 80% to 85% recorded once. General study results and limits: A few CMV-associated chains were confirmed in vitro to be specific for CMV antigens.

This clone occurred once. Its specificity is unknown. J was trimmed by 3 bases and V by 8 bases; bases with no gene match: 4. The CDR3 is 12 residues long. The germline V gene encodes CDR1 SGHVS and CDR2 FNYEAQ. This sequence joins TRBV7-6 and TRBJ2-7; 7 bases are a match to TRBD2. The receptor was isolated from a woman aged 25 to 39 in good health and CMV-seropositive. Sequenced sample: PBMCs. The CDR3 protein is CASRGSGYEQYF. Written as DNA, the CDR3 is TGTGCCAGCCGCGGGAGCGGCTACGAGCAGTACTTC.